A single sample gave rise to the 3 T cell receptor beta chains below, sequenced in a study of blood T cell repertoires in COVID-19. Clones were sequenced by immunoSEQ multiplex PCR, and TCRdb holds only the in-frame ones, with some missing. Here the sample spans under 300,000 clones, almost 85% being singletons. Sequencing was carried out using peripheral blood. These receptors were taken from a man aged 50-60 years with acute or convalescent COVID-19.

This clone has only a few counts. V and J are TRBV19 and TRBJ1-2; D is ambiguous. The CDR3 is 15 residues long. Germline lookup yields CDR1 LNHDA and CDR2 SQIVND (reference sequence). V lost 3 bases, J lost 6 bases, and 17 bases lay in between. In nucleotides, the CDR3 is TGTGCCAGTAGTATCCCCGGGAGGCACGATCATGGCTACACCTTC. This gives the protein CASSIPGRHDHGYTF.

The chain recombines TRBV11-2 with TRBJ2-1; 11 nucleotides agree with TRBD2. Trimming at V came to 2 bases and at J to 9 bases, leaving 6 bases not matched to a gene. CDR3 size: 15 residues. Germline lookup yields CDR1 SGHAT and CDR2 FQNNGV. The CDR3 DNA reads TGTGCCAGCAGCTTAACTAGCGGGAGAGTGGGTGAGCAGTTCTTC. It codes for CASSLTSGRVGEQFF.

The V call is TRBV28, the J call TRBJ1-6; D gene ambiguous. Germline CDR1 and CDR2: MDHEN and SYDVKM. V was shortened by 6 bases and J by 9 bases, with 9 bases between the two germline ends. This CDR3 comprises 12 residues. CDR3 DNA: TGTGCCAGCAGCGGTCAGGTTTCACCCCTCCACTTT. Its translation is CASSGQVSPLHF.